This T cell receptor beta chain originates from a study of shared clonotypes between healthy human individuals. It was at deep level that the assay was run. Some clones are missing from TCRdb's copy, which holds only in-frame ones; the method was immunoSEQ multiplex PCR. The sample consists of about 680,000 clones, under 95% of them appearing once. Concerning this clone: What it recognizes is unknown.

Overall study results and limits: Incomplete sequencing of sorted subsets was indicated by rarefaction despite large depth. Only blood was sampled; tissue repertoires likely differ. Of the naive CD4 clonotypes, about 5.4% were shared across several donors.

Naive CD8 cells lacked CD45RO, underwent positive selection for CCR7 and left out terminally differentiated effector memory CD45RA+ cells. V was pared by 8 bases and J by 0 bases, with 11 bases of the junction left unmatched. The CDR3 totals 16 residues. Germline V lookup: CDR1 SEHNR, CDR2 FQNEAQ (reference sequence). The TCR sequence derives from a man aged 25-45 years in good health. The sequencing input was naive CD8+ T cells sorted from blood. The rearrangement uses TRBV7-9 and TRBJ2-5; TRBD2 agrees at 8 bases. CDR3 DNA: TGTGCCAGCGGAAAAGATGGCGGGAGGTACCAAGAGACCCAGTACTTC. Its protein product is CASGKDGGRYQETQYF. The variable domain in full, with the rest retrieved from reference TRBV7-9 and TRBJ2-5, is DTGVSQNPRHKITKRGQNVTFRCDPISEHNRLYWYRQTLGQGPEFLTYFQNEAQLEKSRLLSDRFSAERPKGSFSTLEIQRTEQGDSAMYLCASGKDGGRYQETQYFGPGTRLLVL.